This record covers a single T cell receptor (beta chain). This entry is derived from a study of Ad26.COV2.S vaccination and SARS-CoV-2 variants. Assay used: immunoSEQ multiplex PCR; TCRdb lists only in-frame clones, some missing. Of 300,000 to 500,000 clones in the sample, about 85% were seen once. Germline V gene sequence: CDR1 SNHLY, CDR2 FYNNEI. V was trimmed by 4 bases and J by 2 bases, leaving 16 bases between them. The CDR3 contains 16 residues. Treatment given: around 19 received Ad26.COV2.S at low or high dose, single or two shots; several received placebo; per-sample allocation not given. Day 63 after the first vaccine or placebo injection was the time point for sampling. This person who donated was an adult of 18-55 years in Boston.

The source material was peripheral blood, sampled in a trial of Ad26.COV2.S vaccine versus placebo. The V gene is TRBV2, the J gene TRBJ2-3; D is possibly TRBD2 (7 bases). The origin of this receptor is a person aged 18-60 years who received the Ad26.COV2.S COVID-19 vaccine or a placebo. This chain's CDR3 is CASSGEGGQDTDTQYF. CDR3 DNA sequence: TGTGCCAGCAGTGGGGAGGGGGGGCAGGACACAGATACGCAGTATTTT.